The 23 T cell receptor beta chains listed next were all sequenced from one sample in a study of cytomegalovirus exposure and HLA in healthy donors. 60 Vbeta and 13 Jbeta primers were used in PCR. Only in-frame clones appear in the TCRdb table, and some are missing; sequencing was by immunoSEQ multiplex PCR. The profile covers some 130,000 clones, with more than 65% appearing a single time and more than 4% taken by the ten largest. Sequences were obtained from PBMCs. These receptors were collected from a male donor in good health and CMV-seropositive.

The chain uses TRBV28 and TRBJ1-1, with a tentative D call TRBD1 (5 bases). Per the germline V gene, CDR1 is MDHEN and CDR2 is SYDVKM. This CDR3 region has 15 residues. V was pared by 5 bases and J by 0 bases, with 13 bases between. The CDR3 here is CASSHRRALNTEAFF. The CDR3 DNA is TGTGCCAGCAGTCATCGCAGGGCGCTGAACACTGAAGCTTTCTTT.

The rearrangement joins TRBV7-3 to TRBJ2-3, with 10 bases matching TRBD2. Germline V lookup: CDR1 SGHTA, CDR2 FQGTGA. V dropped 8 bases and J dropped 1; count of bases not matched to a gene: 15. The CDR3 is 18 amino acids. The CDR3 sequence: CASSKRASGSFGTDTQYF. The CDR3, as DNA: TGTGCCAGCTCAAAGAGGGCTAGCGGGAGTTTTGGCACAGATACGCAGTATTTT.

The chain is built from TRBV6-5 and TRBJ2-3; the D gene is possibly TRBD2 (6 bases). The CDR3 has 15 residues. V was trimmed by 0 bases and J by 3 bases, leaving 10 bases between them. The germline gives CDR1 MNHEY, CDR2 SVGAGI. The CDR3 here is CASSYSYGSTDTQYF. DNA for the CDR3: TGTGCCAGCAGTTACTCGTACGGGAGTACAGATACGCAGTATTTT.

The rearrangement links TRBV19 to TRBJ1-1, with 7 nucleotides matching TRBD1. Trimming removed 5 bases from V and 1 base from J; junction bases left unmatched: 7. The CDR3 sequence is 15 residues long. Germline CDR1 and CDR2: LNHDA and SQIVND (reference sequence). The CDR3: CASSLRGQKNTEAFF. The CDR3 DNA follows: TGTGCCAGTAGTCTCAGGGGACAGAAGAACACTGAAGCTTTCTTT.

The chain recombines TRBV7-9 with TRBJ1-5; the D gene is possibly TRBD1 (5 bases). V dropped 1 base and J dropped 6 bases, with 13 bases sitting between them. CDR1 and CDR2 (germline): SEHNR, FQNEAQ (reference sequence). The CDR3 is made up of 15 amino acids. Written as DNA, the CDR3 is TGTGCCAGCAGCTTAGAGGGGAAAGGAACTCAGCCCCAGCATTTT. It is translated as CASSLEGKGTQPQHF.

This clone was counted a few times. Mismatch with germline at one junction end may stem from a read error. This rearrangement joins TRBV7-9 to TRBJ2-7, with a tentative D call TRBD2 (5 bases). The CDR3 runs 16 residues. CDR1 and CDR2 (germline): SEHNR, FQNEAQ (reference sequence). DNA of the CDR3: TGTTCCAGCAGCTTAGCGCGGGCAGGAGAGAACTACGAGCAGTACTTC. Its translation: CSSSLARAGENYEQYF. Combining the CDR3 with reference TRBV7-9 and TRBJ2-7 gives the whole variable domain DTGVSQNPRHKITKRGQNVTFRCDPISEHNRLYWYRQTLGQGPEFLTYFQNEAQLEKSRLLSDRFSAERPKGSFSTLEIQRTEQGDSAMYLCSSSLARAGENYEQYFGPGTRLTVT.

This clone has more than one count but fewer than ten. The V gene is TRBV20-1, the J gene TRBJ2-1, with D perhaps TRBD2 (5 bases). Germline values: CDR1 DFQATT, CDR2 SNEGSKA (reference sequence). The length of the CDR3 is 11 residues. The germline V and J ends were trimmed by 5 bases and 8 bases, with 10 bases remaining between them. Here the CDR3 DNA reads TGCAGTGCTGAATTGAGGGATGAGCAGTTCTTC. Amino acids: CSAELRDEQFF.

A word on this clone: In the same sample, other DNA sequences code for this CDR3. J is TRBJ1-1 and V is TRBV5-1; 9 bases line up with TRBD1. Germline values: CDR1 SGHRS, CDR2 YFSETQ. The CDR3 extends over 16 amino acids. J lost 2 bases, V lost 3 bases, and 8 bases had no gene match. The CDR3 coding sequence is TGCGCCAGCAGCTCGGGACAGGGCATCGCTAACACTGAAGCTTTCTTT. Amino acid sequence: CASSSGQGIANTEAFF.

V is TRBV11-3 and J is TRBJ2-3; D might be TRBD2 (6 bases). The CDR3 extends over 14 amino acids. Germline V lookup: CDR1 SGHNT, CDR2 YENEEA. Trimming removed 3 bases at V and 5 bases at J, with 12 bases between. The CDR3, as DNA: TGTGCCAGCAGCTTCTCCGGCGGGATAGATACGCAGTATTTT. Encoded protein: CASSFSGGIDTQYF.

This chain uses TRBV11-2 with TRBJ2-3, with 9 bases aligning to TRBD1. The trim removed 1 base at V and 6 bases at J, leaving 5 bases unmatched. Germline CDR1 and CDR2: SGHAT and FQNNGV. The CDR3 is 15 residues long. CDR3 residues: CASSLGDRVGDTQYF. CDR3 bases: TGTGCCAGCAGCTTAGGGGACAGGGTTGGTGATACGCAGTATTTT.

This rearrangement joins TRBV7-8 to TRBJ1-2; D is unclear. Trimming took off 1 base at V and 4 bases at J, with 10 bases between the two ends. This CDR3 spans 14 amino acids. The germline V gene encodes CDR1 SGHVS and CDR2 FQNEAQ. As DNA, the CDR3 is TGTGCCAGCAGCTTAGGAAACAGCCTCTATGGCTACACCTTC. Amino acids: CASSLGNSLYGYTF. Together with reference TRBV7-8 and TRBJ1-2, the CDR3 gives the full variable domain: GAGVSQSPRYKVAKRGQDVALRCDPISGHVSLFWYQQALGQGPEFLTYFQNEAQLDKSGLPSDRFFAERPEGSVSTLKIQRTQQEDSAVYLCASSLGNSLYGYTFGSGTRLTVV.

The genes are TRBV5-6 and TRBJ2-5; 9 bases fit TRBD2. The V segment lost 0 bases and the J segment 5 bases; nucleotides outside the gene matches: 11. This CDR3 is 17 amino acids long. From germline, CDR1 is SGHDT and CDR2 YYEEEE. The CDR3 here is CASSLATLAGKAETQYF. The CDR3 DNA reads TGTGCCAGCAGCTTGGCCACGCTAGCGGGAAAAGCGGAGACCCAGTACTTC. The variable domain in full, with the rest retrieved from reference TRBV5-6 and TRBJ2-5, is DAGVTQSPTHLIKTRGQQVTLRCSPKSGHDTVSWYQQALGQGPQFIFQYYEEEERQRGNFPDRFSGHQFPNYSSELNVNALLLGDSALYLCASSLATLAGKAETQYFGPGTRLLVL.

Worth noting for this clone: One base separates it from a far larger clone, so it is likely a read error. The chain joins TRBV7-3 to TRBJ1-1; a possible D gene is TRBD1 (5 bases). CDR3 length: 13 residues. Germline V CDR1 and CDR2: SGHTA, FQGTGA. CDR3: CSSSLSIRGEAFF. CDR3 sequence (DNA): TGTTCCAGCAGCTTAAGCATTCGGGGGGAAGCTTTCTTT. The entire variable domain, with the rest obtained from reference TRBV7-3 and TRBJ1-1, is as follows: GAGVSQTPSNKVTEKGKYVELRCDPISGHTALYWYRQSLGQGPEFLIYFQGTGAADDSGLPNDRFFAVRPEGSVSTLKIQRTERGDSAVYLCSSSLSIRGEAFFGQGTRLTVV.

The CDR3 loop reads CASSLLTGIGDEQFF. In nucleotides, the CDR3 is TGTGCCAGCAGCTTACTGACAGGGATTGGGGATGAGCAGTTCTTC. The chain employs TRBV6-5 and TRBJ2-1; 7 bases map to TRBD1. After removal of 6 bases from V and 8 bases from J, the junction contained 13 bases not matched to a gene. Germline V gene lookup returns CDR1 MNHEY and CDR2 SVGAGI. The CDR3 consists of 15 residues.

The chain has TRBV9 and TRBJ2-1, with TRBD1 matching 7 bases. Germline lookup yields CDR1 SGDLS and CDR2 YYNGEE. CDR3 length: 17 residues. V lost 4 bases to trimming and J lost 1 base; unmatched junction nucleotides: 11. The CDR3 here is CASSPRTGLRSYNEQFF. The CDR3 nucleotides are TGTGCCAGCAGCCCCAGGACAGGCCTTAGATCCTACAATGAGCAGTTCTTC. Based on the CDR3 plus reference TRBV9 and TRBJ2-1, the full variable domain is DSGVTQTPKHLITATGQRVTLRCSPRSGDLSVYWYQQSLDQGLQFLIQYYNGEERAKGNILERFSAQQFPDLHSELNLSSLELGDSALYFCASSPRTGLRSYNEQFFGPGTRLTVL.

The chain is built from TRBV5-1 and TRBJ2-1; 10 bases are shared with TRBD2. In germline, CDR1 is SGHRS, CDR2 YFSETQ. The CDR3 is 16 amino acids. The ends lost 4 bases at V and 8 bases at J; junction bases unmatched: 12. In nucleotides, the CDR3 is TGCGCCAGCAGCCTCCCTCTAGCGGGGGCCCAGGATGAGCAGTTCTTC. Amino acids: CASSLPLAGAQDEQFF. The complete variable domain, with remaining parts taken from reference TRBV5-1 and TRBJ2-1, reads KAGVTQTPRYLIKTRGQQVTLSCSPISGHRSVSWYQQTPGQGLQFLFEYFSETQRNKGNFPGRFSGRQFSNSRSEMNVSTLELGDSALYLCASSLPLAGAQDEQFFGPGTRLTVL.

This chain connects TRBV6-1 to TRBJ1-5, with 9 nucleotides matching TRBD1. Germline V lookup: CDR1 MNHNS, CDR2 SASEGT. CDR3 length equals 14 residues. The junction had 6 bases not matched to a gene; V was cut back by 6 bases and J by 6 bases. The CDR3 spells CASRGTGFVQPQHF. The CDR3 region has the DNA TGTGCCAGCAGAGGGACAGGGTTTGTTCAGCCCCAGCATTTT.

This chain uses TRBV5-1 with TRBJ2-1; TRBD2 matches at 10 bases. The CDR3 has 15 residues. V lost 4 bases and J lost 4; bases outside the gene matches: 5. Germline values: CDR1 SGHRS, CDR2 YFSETQ. The CDR3 DNA reads as TGCGCCAGCAGCAACGGGACTAGCGCGTACAATGAGCAGTTCTTC. Translated: CASSNGTSAYNEQFF.

This sequence joins TRBV7-2 and TRBJ1-5; no firm D call. Germline V gene sequence: CDR1 SGHTA, CDR2 FQGNSA. The ends were cut back, 5 bases at V and 2 bases at J, with 10 bases in the middle. The CDR3 spans 14 residues. The CDR3 coding sequence is TGTGCCAGCAGCCCTCGAGGCGGCAATCAGCCCCAGCATTTT. Its protein product is CASSPRGGNQPQHF.

The chain employs TRBV28 and TRBJ1-1; 10 positions agree with TRBD1. V lost 4 bases to trimming and J lost 4 bases; unmatched junction nucleotides: 18. Germline V gene lookup returns CDR1 MDHEN and CDR2 SYDVKM. This CDR3 region has 19 residues. In nucleotides, the CDR3 is TGTGCCAGCAGTTCATCCCTACCGGGACAGGGGAAGATCGGCACTGAAGCTTTCTTT. Its translation: CASSSSLPGQGKIGTEAFF.

The J gene is TRBJ2-5, the V gene TRBV28; tentatively, D is TRBD1 (6 bases). Germline CDR1 MDHEN, CDR2 SYDVKM. This CDR3 is built from 15 residues. The V end was cut by 3 bases, the J end by 2 bases, with 13 bases between. The CDR3 reads CASSFLDSYQETQYF. CDR3 nucleotide sequence: TGTGCCAGCAGTTTCCTGGACAGCTATCAAGAGACCCAGTACTTC. The whole variable domain, filled in from reference TRBV28 and TRBJ2-5, reads DVKVTQSSRYLVKRTGEKVFLECVQDMDHENMFWYRQDPGLGLRLIYFSYDVKMKEKGDIPEGYSVSREKKERFSLILESASTNQTSMYLCASSFLDSYQETQYFGPGTRLLVL.

The chain carries TRBV28 and TRBJ2-2; no clear D. This CDR3 has 12 amino acids. Germline V gene data show CDR1 as MDHEN and CDR2 as SYDVKM. The V end was cut by 6 bases, the J end by 5 bases, with 7 bases between. For the CDR3, the DNA is TGTGCCAGCAGCCTTATAACCGGGGAGCTGTTTTTT. It encodes CASSLITGELFF. The full variable domain, with the rest looked up from reference TRBV28 and TRBJ2-2, is DVKVTQSSRYLVKRTGEKVFLECVQDMDHENMFWYRQDPGLGLRLIYFSYDVKMKEKGDIPEGYSVSREKKERFSLILESASTNQTSMYLCASSLITGELFFGEGSRLTVL.

A single count supports this clone. This chain uses TRBV14 with TRBJ1-4, with TRBD1 as a possible D gene (5 bases). The CDR3 totals 15 residues. Germline V gene lookup returns CDR1 SGHDN and CDR2 FVKESK. Trimming took off 4 bases at V and 5 bases at J, with 14 bases between the two ends. The CDR3 DNA follows: TGTGCCAGCAGCCCACAAGCAGACAGAAATGAAAAACTGTTTTTT. Its protein product is CASSPQADRNEKLFF.